This T cell receptor beta chain was documented in a study of beta chain features in type 1 diabetes. The study, taken as a whole, reports: Shorter TCRB CDR3s, moderately but significantly so, marked every one of the four CD4+ subsets in Type 1 diabetes patients.

This clone occurred a few times. Its antigen is still unknown. Reverse transcribing all isolated RNA meant expressed TCRB transcripts were sequenced. This table comes from immunoSEQ multiplex PCR, and its TCRdb copy is limited to in-frame clones, with some not included. The sample yields a few hundred thousand clones, approximately 16% seen once. Germline CDR1 reads SQVTM; CDR2 reads ANQGSEA. CDR3 length: 13 amino acids. V lost 0 bases and J 11 bases, leaving 16 bases between the germline ends. The sequenced sample was naive CD4+ T cells from blood. The chain uses TRBV29-1 and TRBJ1-1, with no clear D. The source of this sequence is a young man with type 1 diabetes. The CDR3, as DNA: TGCAGCGTTGAAGATCAGGAAGGATACGGGGCTTTCTTT. This codes for CSVEDQEGYGAFF. The variable domain in full, with the rest retrieved from reference TRBV29-1 and TRBJ1-1, is SAVISQKPSRDICQRGTSLTIQCQVDSQVTMMFWYRQQPGQSLTLIATANQGSEATYESGFVIDKFPISRPNLTFSTLTVSNMSPEDSSIYLCSVEDQEGYGAFFGQGTRLTVV.